This TCR beta chain derives from a study of blood T cell repertoires in COVID-19 (dated by TCRdb to 2018 to 2021). Turning to the overall study: Samples from collaborators originated in the United States, Italy and Spain and spanned both the acute and convalescent phases of COVID-19. Deeply sampled blood TCRbeta repertoires from subjects exposed to, actively infected with, or recovered from COVID-19 were included in the dataset. Samples came from the ongoing ImmuneRACE study (first 160 participants) plus 1,254 subjects from 6 global collaborators. The repertoires were made available in a free public database intended to serve as a resource for research on the immune response to SARS-CoV-2. The sample metadata nearly always contained a de-identified subject ID, COVID-19 status, age in years and sex. Where available, HLA class I and class II types were taken from metadata supplied by the sample provider and were not determined by assay-based typing. The material from the prospective study consisted of cDNA or gDNA derived from T cells, B-cell-depleted T cells, or PBMCs.

Each collaborating institution followed its own protocols to collect whole blood in K2EDTA tubes. For TCRbeta analysis, collaborators shipped samples as frozen whole blood, isolated PBMCs, or DNA extracted from either of those sample types. Worth noting for this clone: The specificity of this receptor is unknown. No base quality information exists; no much larger clone differs at one position.

TCRbeta CDR3 regions were amplified from genomic DNA by means of the immunoSEQ Assay, a bias-controlled multiplex PCR. Processing in the source paper ran as follows. Nucleated cell counts per sample were estimated from amplification of reference gene primers within the assay. To quantify the absolute abundance of each unique TCRbeta CDR3 rearrangement, sequence reads were collapsed and filtered. For each sample, productive Simpson clonality was calculated by taking the square root of Simpson's diversity index across productive rearrangements. TCRdb holds this immuneACCESS table with in-frame rearrangements only. Some clones are missing; in checked studies, unresolved V genes explain under half, and the rest has no known cause. D and trimming were read from the DNA, whereas the V and J calls and clone size are those reported in that table. This sample lists more than 200,000 clones; approximately 88% were detected once. The top ten constitute about 0.7% of the sample.

Overall study outcomes, separate from this receptor: The amount of clinical and demographic metadata varied by source and participant and was provided uncurated.

V was cut back by 3 bases and J by 11 bases, leaving a gap of 20 bases between them. Based on the germline V gene, the CDR1 and CDR2 sequences are MDHEN and SYDVKM. From cysteine to phenylalanine, the CDR3 is 15 amino acids long. Of all the DNA, just the CDR3 is kept, 45 bases in frame from base 1. The receptor chain draws on TRBV28 and TRBJ1-5; the D gene cannot be resolved reliably. The sequence came from a human donor in a cohort sampled during active COVID-19. Material for sequencing was peripheral blood. In nucleotide form, the sequence is TGTGCCAGCAGTTTGGGCCTCCTCGGGGTCGAGGCCCAGCATTTT. It translates as CASSLGLLGVEAQHF.